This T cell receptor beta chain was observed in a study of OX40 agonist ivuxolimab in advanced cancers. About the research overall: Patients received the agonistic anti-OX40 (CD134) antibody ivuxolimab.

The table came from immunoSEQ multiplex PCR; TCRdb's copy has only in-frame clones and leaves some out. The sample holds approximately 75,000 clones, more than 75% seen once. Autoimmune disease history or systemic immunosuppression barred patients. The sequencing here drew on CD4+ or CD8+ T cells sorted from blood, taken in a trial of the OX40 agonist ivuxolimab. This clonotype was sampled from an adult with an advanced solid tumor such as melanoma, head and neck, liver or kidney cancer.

The CDR3: CASSLEGAGTGELFF. The CDR3 nucleotides are TGCGCCAGCAGCTTGGAGGGGGCTGGCACCGGGGAGCTGTTTTTT. The chain has TRBV5-1 and TRBJ2-2; 7 nucleotides align to TRBD1. The V gene's germline CDR1 is SGHRS and CDR2 YFSETQ. This CDR3 is 15 amino acids long. V lost 0 bases to trimming and J lost 4 bases; unmatched junction nucleotides: 3.